These 28 T cell receptor beta chains were sequenced from one sample in a study of monozygotic twins with inflammatory bowel disease (dated by TCRdb to between 2019 and 2020). The library was produced with 5' RACE. This sample was sequenced with an Illumina HiSeq 2500. TCRdb reprocessed the reads, and each CDR3 protein sequence is entered once, without DNA. The table held for this sample gives 140,000 to 150,000 distinct CDR3 sequences. Roughly 1.2% of the sample lies in the top ten. Sequencing was done on a sample of blood. These receptors originate from a human donor with ulcerative colitis or Crohn's disease, or a healthy co-twin of an affected twin (not recorded which).

This rearrangement joins TRBV29-1 to TRBJ2-5; checking the TCRdb D call of TRBD1 is not possible without DNA. Germline loops: CDR1 SQVTM, CDR2 ANQGSEA. This CDR3 region has 13 residues. CDR3 in amino acids: CSVTFGGGETQYF. The full variable domain, rest sourced from reference TRBV29-1 and TRBJ2-5, is SAVISQKPSRDICQRGTSLTIQCQVDSQVTMMFWYRQQPGQSLTLIATANQGSEATYESGFVIDKFPISRPNLTFSTLTVSNMSPEDSSIYLCSVTFGGGETQYFGPGTRLLVL.

The chain couples TRBV7-8 to TRBJ2-7. Germline CDR1 SGHVS, CDR2 FQNEAQ. This CDR3 region has 12 residues. CDR3 protein: CASSLALHEQYF.

The J gene is TRBJ2-1, the V gene TRBV5-4; TCRdb names TRBD2, which stays unverified in the absence of DNA. The germline V gene has CDR1 SGHNT and CDR2 YYREEE (reference sequence). The CDR3 contains 14 residues. The CDR3 here is CASSQTSGRDEQFF.

V gene TRBV5-1 combines with J gene TRBJ2-1; as DNA is missing, the TRBD1 call by TCRdb cannot be tested. CDR3 length: 15 amino acids. The germline V gene has CDR1 SGHRS and CDR2 YFSETQ. The CDR3 spells CASSLDGGMYNEQFF.

The chain joins TRBV28 to TRBJ2-1; the D gene TCRdb calls, TRBD2, cannot be checked with no DNA. The length of the CDR3 is 14 residues. Germline V gene data show CDR1 as MDHEN and CDR2 as SYDVKM. CDR3 residues: CASSTSSGRPPQFF.

The chain uses TRBV7-6 and TRBJ2-1; TCRdb's assignment of TRBD2 cannot be checked, as there is no DNA. Germline CDR1 and CDR2: SGHVS and FNYEAQ. The CDR3 has 15 amino acids. CDR3 region: CASGNPSGSPNEQFF. Supplemented by reference TRBV7-6 and TRBJ2-1, the full variable domain reads GAGVSQSPRYKVTKRGQDVALRCDPISGHVSLYWYRQALGQGPEFLTYFNYEAQQDKSGLPNDRFSAERPEGSISTLTIQRTEQRDSAMYRCASGNPSGSPNEQFFGPGTRLTVL.

The chain employs TRBV2 and TRBJ2-5; TCRdb indicates TRBD1, and absent DNA this call remains unverified. The germline CDR1 and CDR2 sequences are SNHLY and FYNNEI. This CDR3 contains 15 residues. The CDR3 region is CASSERGSYQETQYF.

The CDR3 is CASSFREAYEQYF. This rearrangement joins TRBV27 to TRBJ2-7. The CDR3 loop spans 13 amino acids. Germline CDR1 and CDR2: MNHEY and SMNVEV (reference sequence).

V and J are TRBV7-6 and TRBJ1-1; absent DNA, TCRdb's TRBD1 call cannot be checked. CDR3 size: 14 residues. CDR1 SGHVS and CDR2 FNYEAQ come from the germline V gene. The CDR3 protein is CASSLTGGKTEAFF. The whole variable domain, remainder taken from reference TRBV7-6 and TRBJ1-1, is GAGVSQSPRYKVTKRGQDVALRCDPISGHVSLYWYRQALGQGPEFLTYFNYEAQQDKSGLPNDRFSAERPEGSISTLTIQRTEQRDSAMYRCASSLTGGKTEAFFGQGTRLTVV.

This chain joins TRBV12-3 or TRBV12-4 and TRBJ2-5; without DNA, the TCRdb call of TRBD1 cannot be checked. The CDR3 spans 16 residues. This CDR3 reads CASSSSMDRGRETQYF.

J is TRBJ2-3 and V is TRBV5-1. The CDR3 is 15 amino acids. CDR1 and CDR2 from the germline V gene are SGHRS and YFSETQ. This CDR3 is CASSLDLLSADTQYF.

The V gene is TRBV12-3 or TRBV12-4, the J gene TRBJ1-1; the D call of TRBD1 rests on TCRdb alone, since no DNA is present to check it. The length of the CDR3 is 14 residues. CDR3 amino acids: CASSPGQFDTEAFF.

This rearrangement joins TRBV5-4 to TRBJ2-5; TCRdb names TRBD1, which stays unverified in the absence of DNA. The germline gives CDR1 SGHNT, CDR2 YYREEE (reference sequence). This CDR3 has 14 residues. This CDR3 is CASSQGQGGETQYF.

The V and J genes are TRBV30 and TRBJ1-1. Germline CDR1 is GTSNPN and CDR2 is SVGIG (reference sequence). The CDR3 length is 11 residues. The CDR3: CAWRENTEAFF.

This sequence joins TRBV28 and TRBJ2-2; with no DNA, the TCRdb D assignment of TRBD2 cannot be verified. Germline V CDR1 and CDR2: MDHEN, SYDVKM. The CDR3 totals 15 residues. The CDR3 is CASSFGGTYTGELFF.

This rearrangement joins TRBV12-3 or TRBV12-4 to TRBJ2-5; lacking DNA, the TRBD2 call made by TCRdb goes unchecked. This CDR3 is built from 13 residues. The CDR3 loop is CASSFLRRETQYF.

CDR3 in amino acids: CASSDSPAGETRYNEQFF. V usage is TRBV6-4 and J usage is TRBJ2-1; TCRdb selects TRBD2, and the lack of DNA leaves this call unchecked. In germline, CDR1 is MRHNA, CDR2 SNTAGT. This CDR3 contains 18 residues.

The chain joins TRBV12-3 or TRBV12-4 to TRBJ1-6; no DNA is available, so the TRBD1 call from TCRdb remains unchecked. The CDR3 sequence is 16 residues long. The CDR3 region is CASSFQGGGPNSPLHF.

This chain links TRBV5-6 with TRBJ2-2. The CDR3 spans 14 residues. The germline V gene has CDR1 SGHDT and CDR2 YYEEEE. The chain's CDR3 is CASSRGANTGELFF.

The chain joins TRBV6-1 to TRBJ1-5; TCRdb selects TRBD1, and the lack of DNA leaves this call unchecked. The CDR3 runs to 16 residues. CDR1 is MNHNS, CDR2 SASEGT, per germline. CDR3 protein: CASSDPGGISNQPQHF.

V gene TRBV11-2 combines with J gene TRBJ1-2; TCRdb selects TRBD1, and the lack of DNA leaves this call unchecked. Germline loops: CDR1 SGHAT, CDR2 FQNNGV. The CDR3 loop spans 14 amino acids. CDR3 loop: CASSLDRTGGIDTF.

The gene calls are TRBV4-2 and TRBJ1-5. Germline values: CDR1 LGHNA, CDR2 YNFKEQ. This CDR3 is built from 16 residues. CDR3 residues: CASSQEGGMGNQPQHF.

J is TRBJ1-1 and V is TRBV5-5; the TRBD1 assignment by TCRdb is unverifiable without DNA. Per the germline V gene, CDR1 is SGHKS and CDR2 is YYEKEE (reference sequence). The CDR3 extends over 14 amino acids. CDR3 in amino acids: CASSFESAGVGTFF.

The chain is built from TRBV29-1 and TRBJ1-1; TCRdb returns TRBD1, unconfirmable since there is no DNA. In germline, CDR1 is SQVTM, CDR2 ANQGSEA. The CDR3 covers 13 residues. CDR3 loop: CSERQGWGTEAFF. The whole variable domain, filled in from reference TRBV29-1 and TRBJ1-1, reads SAVISQKPSRDICQRGTSLTIQCQVDSQVTMMFWYRQQPGQSLTLIATANQGSEATYESGFVIDKFPISRPNLTFSTLTVSNMSPEDSSIYLCSERQGWGTEAFFGQGTRLTVV.

The chain recombines TRBV7-2 with TRBJ2-7; TCRdb's D call, TRBD2, is unchecked because there is no DNA. CDR3 length: 14 amino acids. Germline V lookup: CDR1 SGHTA, CDR2 FQGNSA. Here the CDR3 reads CASSLDFGGDEQYF.

The chain couples TRBV5-1 to TRBJ2-5; TCRdb proposes TRBD2, but this gene call is untestable without DNA. In germline, CDR1 is SGHRS, CDR2 YFSETQ. This CDR3 contains 15 residues. The CDR3 protein is CASSNLAGGWKTQYF.

The genes are TRBV20-1 and TRBJ1-4; absent DNA, TCRdb's TRBD1 call cannot be checked. The length of the CDR3 is 12 residues. Germline CDR1 is DFQATT and CDR2 is SNEGSKA (reference sequence). This CDR3 reads CSASGTLEKLFF.

The chain carries TRBV29-1 and TRBJ2-7; TCRdb gives TRBD2 as the D gene, but with no DNA this cannot be confirmed. Germline assignment: CDR1 SQVTM and CDR2 ANQGSEA. This CDR3 has 16 residues. The CDR3 region is CSVEEPQTSGTYEQYF.